The next 23 T cell receptor beta chains were all read from a single sample in a study of regulatory T cells in long-lasting Graves disease. Time point specified: newly diagnosed GD, antithyroid drugs for less than 3 months. Researchers made the TCR library from RNA that was extracted from PBMCs. Through Arm-PCR of CDR3 regions and iRepertoire HTBI primers, TCR beta libraries were built. TCRdb independently ran MiXCR on the multiplex PCR reads; one entry per CDR3 protein. The sample has 560,000 or so distinct CDR3 sequences, 16% seen once. This sample was also put to use in a study of T cells in Graves' hyperthyroidism and ophthalmopathy.

The sequencing here drew on peripheral blood mononuclear cells (PBMCs), taken at new diagnosis, from a patient treated with antithyroid drugs. The receptors stem from a man in his late teens or twenties with Graves disease.

This chain joins TRBV11-3 and TRBJ2-2; maybe TRBD1 (6 bases). Germline assignment: CDR1 SGHNT and CDR2 YENEEA. Trimming cost V 1 base and J 5 bases, with 11 bases left between them. The CDR3 runs to 15 residues. CDR3: CASSLAGQTTGELFF. Here the CDR3 DNA reads TGTGCCAGCAGCTTAGCAGGACAGACAACCGGGGAGCTGTTTTTT.

This clonotype has only a few counts. The V gene is TRBV7-9, the J gene TRBJ1-1; 8 nucleotides line up with TRBD1. This CDR3 is built from 16 residues. V was clipped by 4 bases and J by 0 bases; unmatched bases: 7. The germline CDR1 and CDR2 sequences are SEHNR and FQNEAQ (reference sequence). CDR3: CASSSQTGVMNTEAFF. The CDR3 nucleotides are TGTGCCAGCAGCTCACAGACAGGGGTAATGAACACTGAAGCTTTCTTT.

Only one count was recorded for this clonotype. The chain carries TRBV4-1 and TRBJ2-2; 7 bases map to TRBD2. This CDR3 is built from 18 residues. Germline assignment: CDR1 MGHRA and CDR2 YSYEKL. The junction had 11 bases not matched to a gene; V was cut back by 4 bases and J by 0 bases. CDR3 loop: CASSPPGGEWANTGELFF. CDR3 DNA sequence: TGCGCCAGCAGCCCCCCGGGGGGAGAATGGGCGAACACCGGGGAGCTGTTTTTT.

This clonotype has just a few counts. The chain couples TRBV27 to TRBJ1-3; possibly TRBD1 for D (6 bases). Looked up from germline, CDR1 is MNHEY and CDR2 is SMNVEV (reference sequence). CDR3 length equals 20 residues. V lost 0 bases and J 2 bases, leaving 23 bases between the germline ends. CDR3 protein: CASSLSFPDAVDRTGNTIYF. In DNA form, the CDR3 reads TGTGCCAGCAGTTTATCATTCCCCGACGCAGTGGACAGAACTGGAAACACCATATATTTT.

In this sample, this clonotype turned up a few times. The chain couples TRBV5-1 to TRBJ2-1; 10 positions agree with TRBD2. This CDR3 comprises 19 residues. V was clipped by 0 bases and J by 9 bases; unmatched bases: 18. Germline lookup yields CDR1 SGHRS and CDR2 YFSETQ. CDR3 nucleotides: TGCGCCAGCAGCTTGGCCAACCCCAGCGGGAGGGCCTCAATGGGTGAGCAGTTCTTC. Protein: CASSLANPSGRASMGEQFF.

This clonotype was picked up a small number of times. This chain joins TRBV28 and TRBJ1-4; 9 nucleotides agree with TRBD1. This CDR3 has 14 residues. The germline CDR1 and CDR2 sequences are MDHEN and SYDVKM. J was trimmed by 8 bases and V by 7 bases; bases with no gene match: 8. CDR3 DNA sequence: TGTGCCAGCACCTTACAGGGGGCAGGCGAAAAACTGTTTTTT. As protein: CASTLQGAGEKLFF.

This chain joins TRBV20-1 and TRBJ2-3; the D is unclear. Germline CDR1 and CDR2: DFQATT and SNEGSKA (reference sequence). Trimming removed 5 bases at V and 3 bases at J, with 18 bases between. The CDR3 covers 15 residues. Here the CDR3 DNA reads TGCAGTGCTGCCAAAGGCCCCCTAGGGACAGATACGCAGTATTTT. Encoded protein: CSAAKGPLGTDTQYF.

Written as DNA, the CDR3 is TGTGCCAGCAGTCGACGTAGGGGGACTGGGGCCAACGTCCTGACTTTC. It encodes CASSRRRGTGANVLTF. The chain employs TRBV11-1 and TRBJ2-6; TRBD1 might be the D (6 bases). Germline lookup yields CDR1 SGHAT and CDR2 FQDESV (reference sequence). The length of the CDR3 is 16 residues. V lost 6 bases, J lost 2 bases, and 14 bases lay in between.

This clonotype occurred many times. V gene TRBV7-8 combines with J gene TRBJ2-3; D tentatively reads TRBD1 or TRBD2 (5 bases each). Germline assignment: CDR1 SGHVS and CDR2 FQNEAQ. The CDR3 is made up of 16 amino acids. The V end lost 9 bases, the J end lost 5 bases, and 24 bases lay between the germline ends. The CDR3 spells CASQNLQGSAGDTQYF. The CDR3 DNA is TGTGCCAGTCAAAACCTCCAGGGTAGCGCTGGAGATACGCAGTATTTT.

This clonotype was seen at least ten times. The chain uses TRBV4-1 and TRBJ2-5; D is unresolved. Germline CDR1 and CDR2: MGHRA and YSYEKL. The CDR3 loop spans 13 amino acids. Trimming took 2 bases from V and 5 from J, leaving 9 bases between them. The CDR3 sequence is CASSQPAQETQYF. CDR3 coding DNA: TGCGCCAGCAGCCAACCAGCGCAGGAGACCCAGTACTTC.

This clonotype was seen a few times. The V and J genes are TRBV5-1 and TRBJ2-7, with D possibly matching TRBD1 (6 bases). CDR1 and CDR2 from the germline V gene are SGHRS and YFSETQ. V was shortened by 4 bases and J by 5 bases, with 19 bases between the two germline ends. There are 15 residues in the CDR3. The CDR3 DNA reads TGCGCCAGCAGCCCGAACCACAGGGAAGTCAACGAGCAGTACTTC. Residues: CASSPNHREVNEQYF.

Points on this clonotype: One end of the junction is discordant with germline, which a read error may explain. The chain uses TRBV20-1 and TRBJ2-7; a possible D gene is TRBD1 (6 bases). Germline V CDR1 and CDR2: DFQATT, SNEGSKA (reference sequence). The CDR3 loop spans 14 amino acids. The CDR3 coding sequence is TGCAGTGCTAGTACCCACTCGGACAGCTACGGGCAGTACTTC. Protein product: CSASTHSDSYGQYF.

At least ten counts were recorded for this clonotype. The chain uses TRBV10-3 and TRBJ1-2; D gene uncertain. The germline V gene encodes CDR1 ENHRY and CDR2 SYGVKD. The V end lost 2 bases, the J end lost 6 bases, and 4 bases lay between the germline ends. The CDR3 contains 11 residues. The CDR3 coding sequence is TGTGCCATCAGTGAGGGGAATGGCTACACCTTC. Residues: CAISEGNGYTF.

In regard to this clonotype: This likely stems from a read error, as it lies one base from a far larger clone. The J gene is TRBJ2-1, the V gene TRBV27; 11 bases line up with TRBD2. The CDR3 runs to 15 residues. J lost 5 bases, V lost 7 bases, and 7 bases had no gene match. Germline V gene sequence: CDR1 MNHEY, CDR2 SMNVEV (reference sequence). DNA of the CDR3: TGTGCCAGCATTCCCGGGACTAGCGGAAACAATGAGCAGTTCTTC. It specifies CASIPGTSGNNEQFF.

The chain joins TRBV25-1 to TRBJ1-6; 9 bases fit TRBD1. Germline V gene data show CDR1 as MGHDK and CDR2 as SYGVNS. The CDR3 spans 14 residues. V shed 5 bases, J shed 7 bases, and the junction held 3 bases outside the gene matches. CDR3 sequence reads: CASSRTGENSPLHF. The CDR3 DNA reads TGTGCCAGCAGTCGGACAGGGGAAAATTCACCCCTCCACTTT.

At least ten counts were recorded for this clonotype. This rearrangement joins TRBV20-1 to TRBJ2-1; D is unclear. Looked up from germline, CDR1 is DFQATT and CDR2 is SNEGSKA (reference sequence). The CDR3 runs to 11 residues. Deletions cut 0 bases from V and 6 bases from J, with 3 bases between. The CDR3 DNA is TGCAGTGCTAGAGATCCCAATGAGCAGTTCTTC. Residues: CSARDPNEQFF.

This chain connects TRBV11-1 to TRBJ1-2; D gene uncertain. Per germline, CDR1 SGHAT and CDR2 FQDESV (reference sequence). The germline V and J ends were trimmed by 2 bases and 5 bases, with 9 bases remaining between them. CDR3 length: 13 amino acids. The CDR3 here is CASSLSVYYGYTF. In DNA, the CDR3 is TGTGCCAGCAGCTTATCCGTTTATTATGGCTACACCTTC. Filled out from reference TRBV11-1 and TRBJ1-2, the complete variable domain reads EAEVAQSPRYKITEKSQAVAFWCDPISGHATLYWYRQILGQGPELLVQFQDESVVDDSQLPKDRFSAERLKGVDSTLKIQPAELGDSAMYLCASSLSVYYGYTFGSGTRLTVV.

CDR3 sequence (DNA): TGTGCCAGCAGCTTGGAGGCCAGGACCTATGGCTACACCTTC. It codes for CASSLEARTYGYTF. The rearrangement links TRBV5-4 to TRBJ1-2; D is ambiguous. The CDR3 spans 14 residues. V lost 0 bases to trimming and J lost 4 bases, with 10 bases between them. Germline loops: CDR1 SGHNT, CDR2 YYREEE (reference sequence).

The chain joins TRBV27 to TRBJ2-7; no clear D. V shed 0 bases and J shed 6 bases, with 18 bases lying between them. CDR3 size: 16 residues. Germline-derived CDR1 and CDR2 are MNHEY and SMNVEV (reference sequence). CDR3 DNA: TGTGCCAGCAGTTTATCGGTAGGTGACTCTACCTTCGAGCAGTACTTC. Encoded protein: CASSLSVGDSTFEQYF.

A word on this clonotype: This could be a read error, since a much larger clone is one nucleotide away. Without the conserved terminal phenylalanine or tryptophan, this CDR3 likely stems from a read error. The chain is built from TRBV30 and TRBJ1-3, with 7 bases matching TRBD1. Germline lookup yields CDR1 GTSNPN and CDR2 SVGIG (reference sequence). V lost 6 bases, J lost 3 bases, and 11 bases stayed unmatched. The CDR3 is made up of 15 amino acids. This CDR3 reads CACSFKGALGNTIYS. In nucleotides, the CDR3 is TGTGCCTGCTCCTTTAAGGGGGCACTTGGAAACACCATATATTCT.

This chain links TRBV14 with TRBJ2-7, with D hard to call. Between the trimmed V and J ends, which lost 4 bases and 2 bases, there was a span of 9 bases. This CDR3 has 13 amino acids. The germline CDR1 and CDR2 sequences are SGHDN and FVKESK. CDR3 protein: CASSRKATYEQYF. Written as DNA, the CDR3 is TGTGCCAGCAGCCGTAAGGCGACCTACGAGCAGTACTTC.

There are many counts of this clonotype. For the CDR3, the DNA is TGTGCCAGCAGTGCCAGAAATCAGCCCCAGCATTTT. Translation gives CASSARNQPQHF. The chain links TRBV2 to TRBJ1-5, with D unclear. CDR1 is SNHLY, CDR2 FYNNEI, per germline. The V and J ends lost 4 bases and 4 bases respectively, with 5 bases between them. The CDR3 length is 12 residues.

The J gene is TRBJ2-1, the V gene TRBV19, with a weak D call TRBD2 (5 bases). The CDR3 is 11 amino acids. CDR1 and CDR2 from the germline V gene are LNHDA and SQIVND (reference sequence). V was cut by 3 bases and J by 14 bases, with 11 bases left in between. The CDR3 nucleotides read TGTGCCAGTAGTATTACCGGGAAGAAGTTCTTC. It specifies CASSITGKKFF.